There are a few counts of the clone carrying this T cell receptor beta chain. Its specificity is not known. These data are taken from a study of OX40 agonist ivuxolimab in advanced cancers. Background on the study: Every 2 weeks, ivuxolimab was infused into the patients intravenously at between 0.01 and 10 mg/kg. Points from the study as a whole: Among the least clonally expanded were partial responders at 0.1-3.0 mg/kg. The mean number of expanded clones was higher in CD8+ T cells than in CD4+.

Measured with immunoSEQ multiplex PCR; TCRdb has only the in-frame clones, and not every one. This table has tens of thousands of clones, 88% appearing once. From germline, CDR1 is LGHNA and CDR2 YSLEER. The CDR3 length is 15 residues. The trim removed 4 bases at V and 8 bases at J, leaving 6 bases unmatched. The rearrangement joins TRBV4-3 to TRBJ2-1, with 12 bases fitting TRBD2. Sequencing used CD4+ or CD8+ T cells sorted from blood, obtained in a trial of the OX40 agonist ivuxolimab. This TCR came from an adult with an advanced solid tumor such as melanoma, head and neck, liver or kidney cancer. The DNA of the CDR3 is TGCGCCAGCAGCCTTGGACTAGCGGGATGGGATGAGCAGTTCTTC. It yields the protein CASSLGLAGWDEQFF.